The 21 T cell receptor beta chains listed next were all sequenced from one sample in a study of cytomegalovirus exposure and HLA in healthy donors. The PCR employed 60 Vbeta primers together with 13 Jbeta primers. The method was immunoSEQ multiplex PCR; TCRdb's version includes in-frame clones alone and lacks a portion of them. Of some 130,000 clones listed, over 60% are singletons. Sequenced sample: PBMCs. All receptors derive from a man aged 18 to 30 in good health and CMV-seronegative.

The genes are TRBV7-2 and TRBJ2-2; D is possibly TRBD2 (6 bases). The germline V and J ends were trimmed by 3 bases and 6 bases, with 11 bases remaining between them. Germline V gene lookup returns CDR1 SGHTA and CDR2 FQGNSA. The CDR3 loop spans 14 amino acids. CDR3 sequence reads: CASSFYGRAGELFF. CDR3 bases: TGTGCCAGCAGCTTCTACGGGAGAGCCGGGGAGCTGTTTTTT.

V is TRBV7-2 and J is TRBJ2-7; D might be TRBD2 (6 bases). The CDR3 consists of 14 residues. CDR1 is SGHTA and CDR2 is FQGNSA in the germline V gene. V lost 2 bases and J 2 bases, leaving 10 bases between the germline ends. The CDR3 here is CASSLFGGTYEQYV. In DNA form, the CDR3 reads TGTGCCAGCAGCTTATTTGGCGGGACCTACGAGCAGTACGTC.

CDR3 loop: CASSPGARQGHYGYTF. CDR3 sequence (DNA): TGTGCCAGCAGCCCGGGAGCCCGACAGGGGCACTATGGCTACACCTTC. V is TRBV9 and J is TRBJ1-2; 8 bases are shared with TRBD1. CDR3 size: 16 residues. V lost 4 bases, J lost 3 bases, and 11 bases stayed unmatched. CDR1 SGDLS and CDR2 YYNGEE come from the germline V gene.

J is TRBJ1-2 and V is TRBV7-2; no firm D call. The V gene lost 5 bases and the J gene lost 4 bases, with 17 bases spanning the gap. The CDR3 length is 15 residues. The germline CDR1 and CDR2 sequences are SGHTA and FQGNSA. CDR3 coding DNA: TGTGCCAGCAGCCCCACGATCCTTCGAGGCTATGGCTACACCTTC. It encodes CASSPTILRGYGYTF. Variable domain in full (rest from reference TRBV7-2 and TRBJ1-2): GAGVSQSPSNKVTEKGKDVELRCDPISGHTALYWYRQSLGQGLEFLIYFQGNSAPDKSGLPSDRFSAERTGGSVSTLTIQRTQQEDSAVYLCASSPTILRGYGYTFGSGTRLTVV.

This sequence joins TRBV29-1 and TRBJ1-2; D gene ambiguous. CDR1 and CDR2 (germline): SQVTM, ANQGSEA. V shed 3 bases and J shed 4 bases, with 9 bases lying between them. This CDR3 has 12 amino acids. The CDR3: CSVDDNAYGYTF. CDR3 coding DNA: TGCAGCGTTGATGACAATGCCTATGGCTACACCTTC.

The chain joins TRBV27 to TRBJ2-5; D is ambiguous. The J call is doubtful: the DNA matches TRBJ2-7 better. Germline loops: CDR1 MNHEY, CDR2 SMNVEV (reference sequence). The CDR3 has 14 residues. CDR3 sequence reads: CASSLASSDYEQYF. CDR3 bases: TGTGCCAGCAGTTTAGCGAGCTCGGACTACGAGCAGTACTTC.

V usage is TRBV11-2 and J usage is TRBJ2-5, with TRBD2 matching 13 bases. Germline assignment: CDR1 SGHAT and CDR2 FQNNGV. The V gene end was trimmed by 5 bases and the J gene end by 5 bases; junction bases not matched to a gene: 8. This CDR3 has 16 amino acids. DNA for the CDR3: TGTGCCAGCAGCGCCCGACTAGCGGGAGGACGGGAGACCCAGTACTTC. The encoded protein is CASSARLAGGRETQYF.

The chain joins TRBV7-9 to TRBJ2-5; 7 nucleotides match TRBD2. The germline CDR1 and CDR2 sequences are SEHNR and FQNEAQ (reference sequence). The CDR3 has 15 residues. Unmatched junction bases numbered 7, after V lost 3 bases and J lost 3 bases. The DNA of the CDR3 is TGTGCCAGCAGCTTGCGGGGGTCGGACGAAGAGACCCAGTACTTC. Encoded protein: CASSLRGSDEETQYF.

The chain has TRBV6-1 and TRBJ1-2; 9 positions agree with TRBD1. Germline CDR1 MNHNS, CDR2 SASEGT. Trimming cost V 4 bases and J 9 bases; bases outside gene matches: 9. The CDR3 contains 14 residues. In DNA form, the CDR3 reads TGTGCCAGCAGTGGAGGAGGGACAGGGAGGCGCTACACCTTC. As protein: CASSGGGTGRRYTF.

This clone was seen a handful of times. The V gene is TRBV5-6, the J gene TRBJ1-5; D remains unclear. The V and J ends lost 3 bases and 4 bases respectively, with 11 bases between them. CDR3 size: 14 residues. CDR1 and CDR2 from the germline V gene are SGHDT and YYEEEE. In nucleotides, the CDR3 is TGTGCCAGCAGCTATCCGGGAGGAAATCAGCCCCAGCATTTT. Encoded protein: CASSYPGGNQPQHF.

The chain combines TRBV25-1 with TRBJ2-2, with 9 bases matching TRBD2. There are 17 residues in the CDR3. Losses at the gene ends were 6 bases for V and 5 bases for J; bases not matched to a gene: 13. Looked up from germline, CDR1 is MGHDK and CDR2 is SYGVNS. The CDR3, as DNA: TGTGCCAGCAGCTGGGAATGGGTAGCGGGAGTTACCGGGGAGCTGTTTTTT. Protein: CASSWEWVAGVTGELFF.

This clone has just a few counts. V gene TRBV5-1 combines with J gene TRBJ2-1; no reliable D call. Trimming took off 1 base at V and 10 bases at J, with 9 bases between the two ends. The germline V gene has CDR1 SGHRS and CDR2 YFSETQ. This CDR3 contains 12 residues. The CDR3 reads CASSLNGQEQFF. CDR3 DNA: TGCGCCAGCAGCTTGAATGGGCAGGAGCAGTTCTTC.

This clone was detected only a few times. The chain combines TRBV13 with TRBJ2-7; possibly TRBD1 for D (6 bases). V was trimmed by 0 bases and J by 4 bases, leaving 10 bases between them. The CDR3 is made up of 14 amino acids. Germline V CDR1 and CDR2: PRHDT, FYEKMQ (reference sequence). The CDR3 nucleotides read TGTGCCAGCAGCTTAGGGGACAGTCATTACGAGCAGTACGTC. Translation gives CASSLGDSHYEQYV.

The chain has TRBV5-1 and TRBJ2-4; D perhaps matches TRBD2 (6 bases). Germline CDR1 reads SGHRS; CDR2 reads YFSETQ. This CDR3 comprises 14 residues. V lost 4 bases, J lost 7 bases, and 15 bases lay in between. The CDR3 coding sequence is TGCGCCAGCAGCCCGGAGATAGCGGTTAACATTCAGTACTTC. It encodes CASSPEIAVNIQYF.

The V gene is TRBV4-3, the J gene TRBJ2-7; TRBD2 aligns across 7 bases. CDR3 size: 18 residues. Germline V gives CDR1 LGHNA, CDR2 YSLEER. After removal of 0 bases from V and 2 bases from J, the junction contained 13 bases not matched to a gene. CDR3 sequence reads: CASSQDSPRSGSTYEQYF. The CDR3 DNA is TGCGCCAGCAGCCAAGACTCCCCCCGTAGCGGGTCAACCTACGAGCAGTACTTC.

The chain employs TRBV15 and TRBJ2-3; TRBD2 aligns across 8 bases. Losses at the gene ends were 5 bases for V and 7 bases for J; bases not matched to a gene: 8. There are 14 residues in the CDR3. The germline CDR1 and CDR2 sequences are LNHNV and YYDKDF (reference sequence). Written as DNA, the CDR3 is TGTGCCACCAGCCCTTCGGGGGGGATATATACGCAGTATTTT. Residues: CATSPSGGIYTQYF. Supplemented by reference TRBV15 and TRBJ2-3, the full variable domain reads DAMVIQNPRYQVTQFGKPVTLSCSQTLNHNVMYWYQQKSSQAPKLLFHYYDKDFNNEADTPDNFQSRRPNTSFCFLDIRSPGLGDTAMYLCATSPSGGIYTQYFGPGTRLTVL.

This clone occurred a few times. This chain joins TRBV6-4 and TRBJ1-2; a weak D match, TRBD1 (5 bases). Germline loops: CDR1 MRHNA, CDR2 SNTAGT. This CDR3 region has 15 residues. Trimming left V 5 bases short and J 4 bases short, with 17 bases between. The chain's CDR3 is CASSLTPGAGYGYTF. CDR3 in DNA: TGTGCCAGCAGTCTGACTCCTGGGGCCGGCTATGGCTACACCTTC.

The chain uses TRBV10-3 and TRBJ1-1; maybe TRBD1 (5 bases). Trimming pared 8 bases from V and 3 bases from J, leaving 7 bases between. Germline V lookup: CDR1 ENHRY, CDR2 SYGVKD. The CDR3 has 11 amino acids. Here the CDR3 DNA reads TGTGCCATCCGGGGGGACACTGAAGCTTTCTTT. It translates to CAIRGDTEAFF.

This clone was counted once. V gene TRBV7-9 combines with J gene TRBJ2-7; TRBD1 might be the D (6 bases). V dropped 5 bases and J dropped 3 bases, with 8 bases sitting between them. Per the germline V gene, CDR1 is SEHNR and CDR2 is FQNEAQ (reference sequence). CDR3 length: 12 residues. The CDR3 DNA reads TGTGCCAGCAGCATGGACAGCTACGAGCAGTACTTC. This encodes CASSMDSYEQYF. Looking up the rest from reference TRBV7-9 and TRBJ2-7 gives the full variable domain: DTGVSQNPRHKITKRGQNVTFRCDPISEHNRLYWYRQTLGQGPEFLTYFQNEAQLEKSRLLSDRFSAERPKGSFSTLEIQRTEQGDSAMYLCASSMDSYEQYFGPGTRLTVT.

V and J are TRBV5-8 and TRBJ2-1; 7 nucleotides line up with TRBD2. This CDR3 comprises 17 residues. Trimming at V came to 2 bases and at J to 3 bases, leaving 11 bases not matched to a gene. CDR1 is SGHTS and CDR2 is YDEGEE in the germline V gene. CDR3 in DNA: TGTGCCAGCAGCTTCGTGGCCGGGACTACAAACTACAATGAGCAGTTCTTC. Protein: CASSFVAGTTNYNEQFF.

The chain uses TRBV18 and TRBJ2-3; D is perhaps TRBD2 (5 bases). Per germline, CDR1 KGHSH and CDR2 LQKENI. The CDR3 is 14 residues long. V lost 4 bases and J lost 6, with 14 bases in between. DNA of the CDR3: TGTGCCAGCTCACAGTATGCAGCGGAGGATACGCAGTATTTT. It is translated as CASSQYAAEDTQYF.